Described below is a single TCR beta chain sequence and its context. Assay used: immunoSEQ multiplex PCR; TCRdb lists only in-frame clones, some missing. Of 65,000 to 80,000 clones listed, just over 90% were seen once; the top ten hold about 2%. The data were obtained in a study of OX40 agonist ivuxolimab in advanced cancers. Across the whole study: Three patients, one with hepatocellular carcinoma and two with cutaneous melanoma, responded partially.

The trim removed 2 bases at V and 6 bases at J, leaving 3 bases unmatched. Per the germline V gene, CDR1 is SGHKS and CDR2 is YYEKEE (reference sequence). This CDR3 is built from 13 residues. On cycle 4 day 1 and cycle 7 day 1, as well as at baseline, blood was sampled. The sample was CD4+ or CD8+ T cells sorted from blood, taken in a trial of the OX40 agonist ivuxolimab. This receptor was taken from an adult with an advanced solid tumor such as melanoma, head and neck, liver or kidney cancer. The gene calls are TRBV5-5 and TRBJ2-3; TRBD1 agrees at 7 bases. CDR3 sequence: CASSFSQGDTQYF. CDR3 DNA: TGTGCCAGCAGCTTCTCACAGGGGGATACGCAGTATTTT.